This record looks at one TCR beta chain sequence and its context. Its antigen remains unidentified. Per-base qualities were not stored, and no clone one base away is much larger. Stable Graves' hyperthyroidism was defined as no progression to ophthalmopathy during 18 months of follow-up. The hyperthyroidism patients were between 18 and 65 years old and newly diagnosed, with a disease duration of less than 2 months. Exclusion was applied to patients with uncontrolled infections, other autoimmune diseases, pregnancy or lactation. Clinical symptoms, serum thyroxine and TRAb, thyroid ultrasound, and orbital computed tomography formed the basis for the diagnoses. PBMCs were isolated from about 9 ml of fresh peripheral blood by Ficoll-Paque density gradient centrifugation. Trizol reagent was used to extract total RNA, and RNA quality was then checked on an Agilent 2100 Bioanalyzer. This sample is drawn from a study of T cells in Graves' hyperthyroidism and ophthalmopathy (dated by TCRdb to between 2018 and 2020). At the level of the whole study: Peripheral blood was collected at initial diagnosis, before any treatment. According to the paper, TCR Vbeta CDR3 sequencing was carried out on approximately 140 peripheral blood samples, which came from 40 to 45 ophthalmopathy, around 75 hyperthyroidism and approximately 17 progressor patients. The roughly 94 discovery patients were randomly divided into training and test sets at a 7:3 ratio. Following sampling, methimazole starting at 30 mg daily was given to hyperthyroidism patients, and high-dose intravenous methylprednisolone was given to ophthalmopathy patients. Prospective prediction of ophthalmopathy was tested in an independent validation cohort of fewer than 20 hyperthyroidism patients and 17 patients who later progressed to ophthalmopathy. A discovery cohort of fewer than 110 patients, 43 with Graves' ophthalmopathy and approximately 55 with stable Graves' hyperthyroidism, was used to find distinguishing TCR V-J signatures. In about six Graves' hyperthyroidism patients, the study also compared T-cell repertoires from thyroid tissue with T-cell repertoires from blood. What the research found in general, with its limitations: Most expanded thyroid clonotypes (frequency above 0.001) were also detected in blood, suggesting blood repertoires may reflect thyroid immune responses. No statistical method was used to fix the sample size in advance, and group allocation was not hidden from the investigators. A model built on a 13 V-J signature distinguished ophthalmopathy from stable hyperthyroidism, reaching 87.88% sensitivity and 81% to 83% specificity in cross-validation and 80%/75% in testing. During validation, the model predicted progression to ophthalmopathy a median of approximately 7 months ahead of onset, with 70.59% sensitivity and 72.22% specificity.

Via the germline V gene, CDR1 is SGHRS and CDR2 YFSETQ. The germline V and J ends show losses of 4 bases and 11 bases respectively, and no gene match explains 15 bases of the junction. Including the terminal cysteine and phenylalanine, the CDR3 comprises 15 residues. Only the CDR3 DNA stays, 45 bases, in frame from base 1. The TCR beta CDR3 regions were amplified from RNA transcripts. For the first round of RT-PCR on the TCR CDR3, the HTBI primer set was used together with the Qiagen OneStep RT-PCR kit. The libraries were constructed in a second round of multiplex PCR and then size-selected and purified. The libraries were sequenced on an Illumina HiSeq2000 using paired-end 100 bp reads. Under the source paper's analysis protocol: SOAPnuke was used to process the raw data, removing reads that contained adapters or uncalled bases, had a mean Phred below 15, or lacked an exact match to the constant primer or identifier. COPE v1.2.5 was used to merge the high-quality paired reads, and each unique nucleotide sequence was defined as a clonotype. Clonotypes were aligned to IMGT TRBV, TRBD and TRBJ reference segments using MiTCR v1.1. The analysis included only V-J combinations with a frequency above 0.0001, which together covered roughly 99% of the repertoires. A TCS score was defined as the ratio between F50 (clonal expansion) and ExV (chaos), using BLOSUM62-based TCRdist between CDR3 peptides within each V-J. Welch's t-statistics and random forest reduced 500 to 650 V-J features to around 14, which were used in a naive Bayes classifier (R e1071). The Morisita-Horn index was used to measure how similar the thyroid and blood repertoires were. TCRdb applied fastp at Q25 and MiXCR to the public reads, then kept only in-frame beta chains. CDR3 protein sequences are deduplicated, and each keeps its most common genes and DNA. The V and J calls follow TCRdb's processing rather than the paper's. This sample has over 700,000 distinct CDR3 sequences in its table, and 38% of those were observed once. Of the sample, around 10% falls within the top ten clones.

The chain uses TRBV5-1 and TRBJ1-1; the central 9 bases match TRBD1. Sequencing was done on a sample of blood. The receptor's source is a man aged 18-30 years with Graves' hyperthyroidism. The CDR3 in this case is CASSQDPGQGLRAFF. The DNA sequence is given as TGCGCCAGCAGCCAAGATCCGGGACAGGGATTGAGGGCTTTCTTT.